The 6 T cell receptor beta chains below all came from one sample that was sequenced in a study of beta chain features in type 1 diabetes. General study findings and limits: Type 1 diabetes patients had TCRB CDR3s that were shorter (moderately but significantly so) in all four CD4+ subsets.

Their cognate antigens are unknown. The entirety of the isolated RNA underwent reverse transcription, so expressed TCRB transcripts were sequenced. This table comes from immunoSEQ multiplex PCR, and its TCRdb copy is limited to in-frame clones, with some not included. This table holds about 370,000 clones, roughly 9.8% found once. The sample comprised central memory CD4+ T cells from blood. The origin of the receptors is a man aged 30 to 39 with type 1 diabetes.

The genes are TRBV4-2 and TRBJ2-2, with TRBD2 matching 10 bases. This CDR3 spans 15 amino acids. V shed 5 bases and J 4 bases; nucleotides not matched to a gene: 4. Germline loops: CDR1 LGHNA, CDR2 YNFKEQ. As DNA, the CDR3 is TGTGCCAGCAGCTTGGGACTAGCGTTCACCGGGGAGCTGTTTTTT. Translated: CASSLGLAFTGELFF.

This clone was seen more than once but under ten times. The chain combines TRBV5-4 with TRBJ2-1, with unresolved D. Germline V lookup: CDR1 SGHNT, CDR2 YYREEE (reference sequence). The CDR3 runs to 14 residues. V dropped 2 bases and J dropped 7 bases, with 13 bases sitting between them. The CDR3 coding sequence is TGTGCCAGCAGCTTCCGCCCAATAGGAAATGAGCAGTTCTTC. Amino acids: CASSFRPIGNEQFF.

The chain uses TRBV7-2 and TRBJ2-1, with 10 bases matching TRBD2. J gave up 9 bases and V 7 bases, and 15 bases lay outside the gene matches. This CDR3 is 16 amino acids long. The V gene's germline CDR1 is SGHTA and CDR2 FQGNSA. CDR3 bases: TGTGCCAGCAATGGTGGGAGCGGGAGGGCCAGGAGTGAGCAGTTCTTC. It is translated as CASNGGSGRARSEQFF.

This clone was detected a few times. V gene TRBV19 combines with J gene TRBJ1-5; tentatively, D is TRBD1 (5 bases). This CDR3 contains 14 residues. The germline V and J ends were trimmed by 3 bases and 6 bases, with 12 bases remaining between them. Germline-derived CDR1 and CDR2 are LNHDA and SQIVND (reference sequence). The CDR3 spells CASSIGQGTQPQHF. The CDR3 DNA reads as TGTGCCAGTAGTATCGGGCAGGGTACTCAGCCCCAGCATTTT.

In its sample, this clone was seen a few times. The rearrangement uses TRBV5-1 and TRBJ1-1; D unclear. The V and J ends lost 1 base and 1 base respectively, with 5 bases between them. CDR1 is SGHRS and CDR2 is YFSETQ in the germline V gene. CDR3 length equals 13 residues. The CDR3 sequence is CASSLNPNTEAFF. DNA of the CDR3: TGCGCCAGCAGCTTGAATCCGAACACTGAAGCTTTCTTT. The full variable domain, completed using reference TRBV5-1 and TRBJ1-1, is KAGVTQTPRYLIKTRGQQVTLSCSPISGHRSVSWYQQTPGQGLQFLFEYFSETQRNKGNFPGRFSGRQFSNSRSEMNVSTLELGDSALYLCASSLNPNTEAFFGQGTRLTVV.

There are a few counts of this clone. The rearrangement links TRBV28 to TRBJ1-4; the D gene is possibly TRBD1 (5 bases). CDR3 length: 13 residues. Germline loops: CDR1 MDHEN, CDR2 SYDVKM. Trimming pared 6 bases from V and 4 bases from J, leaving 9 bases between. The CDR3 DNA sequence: TGTGCCAGCAGACAGGCGAATAATGAAAAACTGTTTTTT. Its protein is CASRQANNEKLFF.